The rows below give T cell receptor beta chains drawn from one sample of a study of blood T cell repertoires in COVID-19. The repertoire was sequenced with immunoSEQ multiplex PCR; TCRdb's copy has only in-frame clones and lacks some. The sample records more than 250,000 clones, around 87% being singletons. The sequenced material came from PBMCs or T cells enriched from blood (not recorded which). Every receptor here comes from a woman aged 25 to 45 who had recovered from COVID-19. The CDR3 runs from the conserved cysteine through the conserved F or W. Fields, in order: V gene, J gene, CDR3 protein.

>TRBV19|TRBJ1-5
CASSIITTQGGQPQHF
>TRBV6-5|TRBJ1-2
CASSSLAARSGYTF
>TRBV3-1/TRBV3-2|TRBJ2-3
CASSQALAGPTDTQYF
>TRBV14|TRBJ1-2
CASSEDRGFWYGYTF
>TRBV18|TRBJ1-6
CASSQTGGANNSPLHF
>TRBV4-1|TRBJ2-1
CASSRGIDRDEQFF
>TRBV4-2|TRBJ2-1
CASSQDGLAGGLSSYNEQFF
>TRBV7-6|TRBJ1-2
CASSLTGQGYYGYTF
>TRBV3-1/TRBV3-2|TRBJ1-4
CASSQVGTSNEKLFF
>TRBV7-2|TRBJ1-5
CASSLDADRGRHQPQHF
>TRBV5-1|TRBJ1-3
CASSLGVFGNTIYF
>TRBV28|TRBJ1-2
CASSQQGPLNYGYTF
>TRBV3-1/TRBV3-2|TRBJ1-1
CASSQAGRGTEAFF
>TRBV5-4|TRBJ2-1
CASSSLTRRQSYNEQFF
>TRBV6-6|TRBJ2-1
CASRPVVGTGANEQFF
>TRBV10-3|TRBJ1-1
CATSTLGQTGEAFF
>TRBV28|TRBJ1-2
CASSLSRARGLDGYTF
>TRBV29-1|TRBJ1-2
CSVDRGFYGYTF
>TRBV9|TRBJ2-5
CASSAPAGGVQETQYF
>TRBV4-1|TRBJ2-1
CASSRTWGRVDNEQFF
>TRBV5-4|TRBJ2-2
CASSVGTPNTGELFF
>TRBV6-5|TRBJ1-3
CASSRPQGVGNTIYF
>TRBV5-6|TRBJ1-4
CASSLEGQGEEKLFF
>TRBV5-5|TRBJ2-7
CASSSLSGGNEQYF
>TRBV18|TRBJ2-1
CASSIYGGEGNEQFF
>TRBV5-4|TRBJ1-1
CASSLDSWNTEAFF
>TRBV5-5|TRBJ2-7
CASSWVPGTYEQYF
>TRBV5-4|TRBJ1-2
CASSSRTGAENGYTF
>TRBV18|TRBJ1-5
CASSPIPPGLNSNQPQHF
>TRBV5-1|TRBJ1-1
CASSLGQMNTEAFF
>TRBV7-2|TRBJ2-2
CASSLNLPGATGELFF
>TRBV14|TRBJ1-5
CASSPRGGGNQPQHF
>TRBV4-2|TRBJ2-1
CASSQGVGGAFF
>TRBV7-9|TRBJ2-7
CASSALGQGTYEQYF
>TRBV6-2/TRBV6-3|TRBJ1-6
CASSFGSGSNSPLHF
>TRBV7-9|TRBJ1-1
CASSGLQGQAFF
>TRBV6-6|TRBJ2-1
CASSYSQVYQFF
>TRBV30|TRBJ1-2
CAWSAGGYTF
>TRBV2|TRBJ2-1
CASIRDPRGSYNEQFF
>TRBV20-1|TRBJ1-1
CSAQGNTEAFF
>TRBV7-9|TRBJ2-3
CASSRTSIDTQYF
>TRBV6-5|TRBJ1-2
CASSNRNYGYTF
>TRBV10-2|TRBJ2-4
CASRMGPNQAKNIQYF
>TRBV6-5|TRBJ1-6
CASSQGQGGLPLHF
>TRBV4-3|TRBJ1-1
CASSQGMGDSLNTEAFF
>TRBV15|TRBJ2-7
CATSPTYGGSEQYF
>TRBV20-1|TRBJ2-1
CSASPRDYNEQFF
>TRBV3-1/TRBV3-2|TRBJ1-2
CASSQETMAGGNYGYTF
>TRBV7-8|TRBJ2-7
CASSPLAGPISYEQYF
>TRBV11-2|TRBJ1-5
CASSLGDSNQPQHF
>TRBV6-5|TRBJ2-7
CASSYGGQLYEQYF
>TRBV7-8|TRBJ2-1
CASSLEGGDYNEQFF
>TRBV11-2|TRBJ2-2
CASSLAGSGELFF
>TRBV28|TRBJ1-2
CASTLQGTSYGYTF
>TRBV2|TRBJ2-7
CASSGDRGSYEQYF
>TRBV4-1|TRBJ2-1
CASSQVAEGYNEQFF
>TRBV28|TRBJ1-5
CASSPYIMLIQGNLSWGNQPQHF
>TRBV24-1|TRBJ1-1
CATSDSRLSTEAFF
>TRBV3-1/TRBV3-2|TRBJ2-7
CASSQTATALSYEQYF